This T cell receptor beta chain is drawn from a study of T cell responses to AZD1222 COVID-19 vaccine (dated by TCRdb to the early 2020s). As for the study more broadly: Because spike-specific TCR depth and breadth did not differ between the two schedules, AZD1222 recipients who got a second dose at roughly 4 weeks were pooled with those who got a second dose at roughly 12 weeks. A total of over 230 trial participants underwent TCR sequencing, of whom about 200 received two doses of AZD1222 and around 26 received two doses of the MenACWY control vaccine. Trial participants were enrolled into age subgroups of 18-55, 56-69 and 70-plus years, which contained 148, 28 and 57 TCR-sequenced participants, respectively. Findings and caveats that apply to the study as a whole: Because no day 14 peak-response samples were available, the repertoires could be characterized only after the peak T cell response. Conclusions about previously exposed vaccinees were limited because only 6 or 7 AZD1222 recipients were SARS-CoV-2 seropositive at baseline. Most participants were white British and females outnumbered males, and the authors suggested that clonal diversity may have been underestimated. The 56-69-year group was small, and its depth increase did not reach significance, likely because of low power. The vaccine-associated CD4 TCRs covered the entire spike protein, and the dominant responses fell in regions 160-218 and 743-854. After two AZD1222 doses, both the breadth and the depth of spike-specific TCRs were significantly higher than at day 0 and than in MenACWY recipients. Reportedly, almost half of the unique spike-specific TCRs recognized epitopes lying outside the regions that are mutated in the B.1.351 and B.1.1.7 variants.

CDR1 and CDR2, looked up from the germline V gene (reference sequence), are LGHDT and YNNKEL. Compared with germline, V lacks 0 bases and J lacks 6 bases; bases without a gene match: 12. CDR3 length: 19 amino acids, cysteine to phenylalanine. The only DNA kept is the CDR3, 57 bases in frame from the first base. In the paper's terms, the time point label means: baseline before first vaccination. Vaccinee samples came from UK trials COV001 and COV002, including a single-blind randomized controlled phase 2/3 trial of AZD1222 (ChAdOx1 nCoV-19) in healthy adults. Trial participant PBMC samples were collected at day 0 and day 28 after the second dose for TCRbeta chain sequencing. The CDR3 regions of human TCRbeta chains were subjected to immunosequencing. Per the original workflow: TCRs in the repertoires were compared against a reference library of SARS-CoV-2-specific TCRs that had been generated with the MIRA antigen-specificity platform. Breadth meant the fraction of unique TCRs that were SARS-CoV-2-associated, whereas depth meant the fraction of total T cells that were SARS-CoV-2-associated. Using the MIRA data, each spike-specific TCR was assigned both to the spike region to which the TCR was reactive and to a CD4 or CD8 class. Log10-transformed breadth and depth values were compared by one-way ANOVA with Sidak's multiple comparisons tests. Entries here come from immuneACCESS through TCRdb and include only in-frame sequences with V and J called. Some clones fail to appear in such tables; in the studies checked, an unresolved V gene covers under half of the shortfall, and the cause of the remainder is unknown. V and J calls and clone size follow that table, whereas D and trimming were derived from the DNA. For this sample there are approximately 110,000 clones; about 90% appear just once. Of the sample, approximately 5% falls within the top ten clones.

Comment on this clone: Its antigen remains unidentified. Base qualities are not provided; no much larger clone lies one nucleotide away.

Sequenced material: peripheral blood, taken on day 0 of AZD1222 vaccination. The sequence joins TRBV3-1 (or the pseudogene TRBV3-2) to TRBJ2-2; TRBD2 lines up with 11 middle nucleotides. The TCR originated in an adult in good health. The CDR3 region reads CASSQELLAGGPLPGELFF. The bases read TGTGCCAGCAGCCAAGAGCTTTTAGCGGGAGGGCCGTTACCCGGGGAGCTGTTTTTT.